The clone carrying this T cell receptor beta chain showed up just a few times. The sample is drawn from a study of Ad26.COV2.S vaccination and SARS-CoV-2 variants. Trimming took 1 base from V and 5 from J, leaving 11 bases between them. This CDR3 is built from 14 residues. Germline CDR1 reads LGHNA; CDR2 reads YSLEER. Method: immunoSEQ multiplex PCR; TCRdb's copy keeps in-frame clones and lacks some. The profile shows roughly 250,000 clones, roughly 85% of them singletons. Treatment specified: some 20 received Ad26.COV2.S at low or high dose, single or two shots; about 5 received placebo; per-sample allocation not given. Day 63 after the first injection of vaccine or placebo was the sampling time.

The clonotype comes from a person between 18 and 65 years old who received the Ad26.COV2.S COVID-19 vaccine or a placebo. The sample consisted of peripheral blood, taken in a trial of Ad26.COV2.S vaccine versus placebo. The chain couples TRBV4-3 to TRBJ1-1, with D unclear. CDR3: CASSQGPSGTEAFF. DNA for the CDR3: TGCGCCAGCAGCCAAGGGCCTTCCGGGACTGAAGCTTTCTTT.